The TCR beta chain under discussion was sequenced for a study of shared clonotypes between healthy human individuals. Study information: Donors had three CD4 naive, three CD4 memory, two CD8 naive and one CD8 memory plate apiece.

In the source study's methods: Junction-only sequences without quality scores came from ImmunoSEQ, so filtering differed. Sequencing used immunoSEQ multiplex PCR; TCRdb keeps in-frame clones, though not all of them. For V, J and clone size, that table is used; D and trimming come from the DNA. The sample lists 2 million to 2.5 million clones; more than 90% were seen once. Study results and caveats: Expectations were that clonotype sharing among donors would be affected by sequencing depth. Generally, estimated richness proved larger in naive subsets than it did in memory subsets.

This clone was recorded once. Its target is unknown. The sequence derives from a man between 18 and 35 years old in good health. The material sequenced was naive CD4+ T cells sorted from blood. Subset here: CD45RA+ positively selected.

CDR3 sequence reads: CASTQATTGTEAFF. CDR3 sequence (DNA): TGTGCCAGCACCCAGGCAACGACGGGGACTGAAGCTTTCTTT. The chain combines TRBV6-6 with TRBJ1-1, with D unclear. The CDR3 is 14 residues long. Germline CDR1 is MNHNY and CDR2 is SVGAGI (reference sequence). Trimming left V 7 bases short and J 5 bases short, with 17 bases between.